This T cell receptor (beta chain) was retrieved from a study of cytomegalovirus exposure and HLA in healthy donors. Study-level results: Earlier analysis yielded a pattern in which most TCR beta V segments were productive about 87% or about 30% of the time.

From germline, CDR1 is ENHRY and CDR2 SYGVKD. After removal of 0 bases from V and 3 bases from J, the junction contained 10 bases not matched to a gene. The CDR3 contains 17 residues. About this clone itself: What it binds is not known.

PCR used 60 Vbeta primers and 13 Jbeta primers. Repertoires were generated with immunoSEQ multiplex PCR, while TCRdb's copy carries only in-frame clones and drops some. The table records about 200,000 clones, roughly four fifths of them present only once. Each of the donors was a healthy bone marrow donor. This sequence joins TRBV10-3 and TRBJ2-5; 7 nucleotides agree with TRBD2. The receptor was isolated from a man aged 30-40 years in good health and CMV-seronegative. The sample was PBMCs. CDR3 in DNA: TGTGCCATCAGTGAGTCCTTATGGGGGGGGGAAGAAGAGACCCAGTACTTC. Translating it yields CAISESLWGGEEETQYF.